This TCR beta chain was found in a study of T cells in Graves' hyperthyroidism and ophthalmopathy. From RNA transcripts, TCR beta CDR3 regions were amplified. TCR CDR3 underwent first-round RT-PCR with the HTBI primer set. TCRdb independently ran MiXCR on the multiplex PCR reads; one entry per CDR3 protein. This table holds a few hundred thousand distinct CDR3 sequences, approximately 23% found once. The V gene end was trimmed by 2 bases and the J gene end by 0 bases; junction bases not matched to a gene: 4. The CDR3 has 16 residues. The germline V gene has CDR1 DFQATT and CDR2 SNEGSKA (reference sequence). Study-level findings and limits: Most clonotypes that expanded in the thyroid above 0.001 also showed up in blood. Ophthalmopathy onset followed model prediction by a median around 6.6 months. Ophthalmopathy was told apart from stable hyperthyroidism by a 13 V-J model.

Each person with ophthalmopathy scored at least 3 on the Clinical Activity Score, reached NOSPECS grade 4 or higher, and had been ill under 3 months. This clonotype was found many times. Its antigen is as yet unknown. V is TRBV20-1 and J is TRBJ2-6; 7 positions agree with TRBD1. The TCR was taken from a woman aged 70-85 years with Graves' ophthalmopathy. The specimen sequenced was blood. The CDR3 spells CSARWDSRSGANVLTF. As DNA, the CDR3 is TGCAGTGCTAGATGGGACAGCCGCTCTGGGGCCAACGTCCTGACTTTC.